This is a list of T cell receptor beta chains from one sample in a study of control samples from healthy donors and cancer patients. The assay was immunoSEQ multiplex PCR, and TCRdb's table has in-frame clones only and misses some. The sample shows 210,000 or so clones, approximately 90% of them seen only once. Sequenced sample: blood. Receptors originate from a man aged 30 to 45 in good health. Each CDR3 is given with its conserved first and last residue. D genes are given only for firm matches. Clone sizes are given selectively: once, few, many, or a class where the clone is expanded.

TGTGCCAGCAGCAGGACAGGGGGGAACACTGAAGCTTTCTTT CASSRTGGNTEAFF TRBJ1-1 14 . TRBV14 TRBD1
TGTGCCAGCAGTTTCACAGGGGAAGCCCAGCCCCAGCATTTT CASSFTGEAQPQHF TRBJ1-5 14 . TRBV27 TRBD1
TGTGCCAGCAGTTCCCGGACAGGACCTAACTATGGCTACACCTTC CASSSRTGPNYGYTF TRBJ1-2 15 . TRBV6-6 TRBD1
TGTGCCAGCAGCCCTCCCGGAAGGCTCTATGGCTACACCTTC CASSPPGRLYGYTF TRBJ1-2 14 . TRBV7-9 .
TGTGCCAGCAGCCAAGTTCGCGGGAGCTCCTACGAGCAGTACTTC CASSQVRGSSYEQYF TRBJ2-7 15 . TRBV3-1/TRBV3-2 TRBD2
TGTGCCAGCAGCTTGTCAGAAGGGGGATGGCCTAACACTGAAGCTTTCTTT CASSLSEGGWPNTEAFF TRBJ1-1 17 . TRBV5-7 .
TGCGCCAGCTGGCGACAGGGCGATGAGCAGTTCTTC CASWRQGDEQFF TRBJ2-1 12 few TRBV5-1 TRBD1
TGTGCCAGCAGTGAAGGCACGAACACTGAAGCTTTCTTT CASSEGTNTEAFF TRBJ1-1 13 . TRBV6-1 .
TGTGCCAGCAGCGAAGAACTAGCGGGGCAACATGAGCAGTTCTTC CASSEELAGQHEQFF TRBJ2-1 15 . TRBV11-2 TRBD2
TGTGCCAGCAGTCCCCGGACAGGACGGAACACTGAAGCTTTCTTT CASSPRTGRNTEAFF TRBJ1-1 15 . TRBV7-9 TRBD1
TGCGCCAGCAGTTGTTACCTAATTAGTCGGGGACAGGGTTGTGGATCACCCCTCCACTTT CASSCYLISRGQGCGSPLHF TRBJ1-6 20 once TRBV23-1 TRBD1
TGTGCCAGCAGCTGGGCGGGGGCCCCTCGTGCAAACAATGAGCAGTTCTTC CASSWAGAPRANNEQFF TRBJ2-1 17 . TRBV5-8 .
TGTGCCAGCGGGCCATCCTACGAGCAGTACTTC CASGPSYEQYF TRBJ2-7 11 . TRBV6-5 .
TGTGCCACCTCGTCCTTTATGACACCGAACACCGGGGAGCTGTTTTTT CATSSFMTPNTGELFF TRBJ2-2 16 few TRBV19 .
TGTGCCAGCAGCCAGGACTTGATGGCGACTGGGGCCAACGTCCTGACTTTC CASSQDLMATGANVLTF TRBJ2-6 17 . TRBV7-9 .
TGTGCCAGTAGGGACGGCGGGGGGCCCCTTTACAATGAGCAGTTCTTC CASRDGGGPLYNEQFF TRBJ2-1 16 . TRBV27 TRBD2
TGTGCCAGCAGCTGGACTAGCGGAACTAGCACAGATACGCAGTATTTT CASSWTSGTSTDTQYF TRBJ2-3 16 . TRBV6-6 TRBD2
TGTGCCAGCAGCCAAGGGAACTATGGCTACACCTTC CASSQGNYGYTF TRBJ1-2 12 . TRBV14 .
TGTGCCAGCAGCTTATGGGACAGGGAGAGCTATGGCTACACCTTC CASSLWDRESYGYTF TRBJ1-2 15 . TRBV5-6 TRBD1
TGTGCCAGCAGCTTAGAGGGTGGAACTGAAGCTTTCTTT CASSLEGGTEAFF TRBJ1-1 13 . TRBV7-9 .
TGTGCCAGCACCCTAAGGGGCTACTCTGGAAACACCATATATTTT CASTLRGYSGNTIYF TRBJ1-3 15 . TRBV11-2 .
TGTGCCAGTAGACCTGCAGATCAGCCCCAGCATTTT CASRPADQPQHF TRBJ1-5 12 . TRBV19 .
TGTGCCAGCAGTACCCCCACAGGGGAGGAATATGAAAAACTGTTTTTT CASSTPTGEEYEKLFF TRBJ1-4 16 few TRBV28 TRBD1
TGTGCCAGTAGTATAGGGGACAGGAGACTATTTGAAGCTTTCTTT CASSIGDRRLFEAFF TRBJ1-1 15 . TRBV19 TRBD1
TGTGCCAGCAGTGACGGACAGGGGGGCGCAGATACGCAGTATTTT CASSDGQGGADTQYF TRBJ2-3 15 . TRBV6-4 TRBD1
TGTGCCAGCAGCTCCACAGTGGGATCCGGACTAGCGGTTTACGAGCAGTACTTC CASSSTVGSGLAVYEQYF TRBJ2-7 18 . TRBV7-9 TRBD2
TGCGCCAGCAGCTTTACGACAGGGTTCTACGAGCAGTACTTC CASSFTTGFYEQYF TRBJ2-7 14 . TRBV5-1 TRBD1
TGTGCCAGCAGCTCACAGCGGGGCGGCTACAATGAGCAGTTCTTC CASSSQRGGYNEQFF TRBJ2-1 15 once TRBV13 TRBD2
TGTGCCAGCAGTTCATTACTAGCGGGGGGCTACAATGAGCAGTTCTTC CASSSLLAGGYNEQFF TRBJ2-1 16 . TRBV7-6 TRBD2
TGCGCCAGCAGCCAGTGGACTAGCGGGGGGGCAGGTTCCAATGAGCAGTTCTTC CASSQWTSGGAGSNEQFF TRBJ2-1 18 . TRBV4-1 TRBD2
TGTGCTAGTGGTCGGATGGGCTCCTACAATGAGCAGTTCTTC CASGRMGSYNEQFF TRBJ2-1 14 . TRBV12-5 .
TGTGCCAGCAGCTCCGAACCTGTCATGAACACTGAAGCTTTCTTT CASSSEPVMNTEAFF TRBJ1-1 15 . TRBV9 .
TGCGCCAGCAGCGGACAGGGGGCGGGCACTGAAGCTTTCTTT CASSGQGAGTEAFF TRBJ1-1 14 . TRBV5-1 TRBD1
TGTGCCACCAGCAGAGGTTCGGACGGAGTTAATGAAAAACTGTTTTTT CATSRGSDGVNEKLFF TRBJ1-4 16 . TRBV15 .
TGTGCCAGCAGCGTAACCATAGGGGGCACTGAAGCTTTCTTT CASSVTIGGTEAFF TRBJ1-1 14 . TRBV9 .
TGTGCCAGCAGCCCATCCGGGACTAGGGAGTCCTACGAGCAGTACTTC CASSPSGTRESYEQYF TRBJ2-7 16 once TRBV3-1/TRBV3-2 TRBD2
TGTGCCAGCAGCGGGGGGACAGGGGGCACCTACGAGCAGTACTTC CASSGGTGGTYEQYF TRBJ2-7 15 . TRBV9 TRBD1
TGTGCTAGTGGTTCCCCTCGCCCCGGGACAGGGGAATATAGCAATCAGCCCCAGCATTTT CASGSPRPGTGEYSNQPQHF TRBJ1-5 20 . TRBV12-5 TRBD1
TGCGCCAGCAGCATTCGACAGGGGATGAACACCGGGGAGCTGTTTTTT CASSIRQGMNTGELFF TRBJ2-2 16 . TRBV5-1 TRBD1
TGTGCCAGCGGACAGGGGAGCTCCTACGAGCAGTACTTC CASGQGSSYEQYF TRBJ2-7 13 . TRBV12-3/TRBV12-4 TRBD1
TGTGCCAGCAGCTTGTACAGGCGAGAGCTCCTCCACTTT CASSLYRRELLHF TRBJ1-6 13 . TRBV21-1 .
TGTGCCAGCAGCCCTAAGGGTGGGGGGGTCCAGCCCCAGCATTTT CASSPKGGGVQPQHF TRBJ1-5 15 . TRBV27 .